This T cell receptor (beta chain) was observed in a study of cytomegalovirus exposure and HLA in healthy donors. Separate from the approximately 730-subject first cohort, the roughly 130-subject validation cohort was the one that the donors belonged to. V was pared by 5 bases and J by 3 bases, with 7 bases of the junction left unmatched. The CDR3 covers 14 residues. Looked up from germline, CDR1 is LNHDA and CDR2 is SQIVND (reference sequence). Sequencing used immunoSEQ multiplex PCR; TCRdb keeps in-frame clones, though not all of them. Of about 360,000 clones listed, roughly 90% are singletons. Broader study findings: The study labeled 150 or so TCR beta chains cytomegalovirus-associated. According to a later analysis, TCR clusters from the first cohort tended to co-occur in the 120 or so validation repertoires.

Points on this clone: Its antigen is unknown.

This chain joins TRBV19 and TRBJ2-7; TRBD1 matches at 7 bases. The sequence was collected from a woman between 18 and 30 years old in good health and CMV-seronegative. The sample was PBMCs. The DNA of the CDR3 is TGTGCCAGTAGTCCCGGGACAGAGGGCTACGAGCAGTACTTC. It codes for CASSPGTEGYEQYF.